These 20 T cell receptor beta chains came from one sample sequenced in a study of blood T cell repertoires in COVID-19. The protocol was immunoSEQ multiplex PCR, while the TCRdb copy is restricted to in-frame clones and leaves out a portion. There are about 170,000 clones in the sample; roughly 86% occur only once, and 2.5% to 3% lies in the top ten. Material for sequencing was peripheral blood. The source is a woman aged 80 or older with COVID-19, enrolled during active disease.

Concerning this clone: Compared with germline, one end of the junction differs, possibly owing to a read error. The rearrangement links TRBV6-1 to TRBJ2-7, with TRBD2 matching 7 bases. The CDR3 contains 15 residues. Germline V CDR1 and CDR2: MNHNS, SASEGT. The CDR3 sequence is CASSEVGGLAYEQYF. The CDR3, as DNA: TGTGCCAGCAGCGAAGTGGGAGGGCTGGCCTACGAGCAGTACTTC.

This chain uses TRBV9 with TRBJ2-5; TRBD2 might be the D (6 bases). This CDR3 has 13 amino acids. Germline V gives CDR1 SGDLS, CDR2 YYNGEE. V was pared by 2 bases and J by 5 bases, with 10 bases between. The DNA for the CDR3 is TGTGCCAGCAGCGTGGAGGGGTACGAGACCCAGTACTTC. Protein: CASSVEGYETQYF.

The rearrangement joins TRBV12-3 or TRBV12-4 to TRBJ2-1; unclear D gene. V lost 1 base to trimming and J lost 9 bases, with 4 bases between them. This CDR3 region has 11 residues. The CDR3 bases are TGTGCCAGCAGTTTAGAGAGTGAGCAGTTCTTC. Protein sequence: CASSLESEQFF.

The rearrangement links TRBV6-5 to TRBJ1-4, with D perhaps TRBD1 (5 bases). Germline values: CDR1 MNHEY, CDR2 SVGAGI. Deletions cut 7 bases from V and 5 bases from J, with 14 bases between. The CDR3 extends over 14 amino acids. Written as DNA, the CDR3 is TGTGCCAGCACCACGACCCGGGGGAATGAAAAACTGTTTTTT. This encodes CASTTTRGNEKLFF.

This chain uses TRBV19 with TRBJ2-5; D gene ambiguous. Per the germline V gene, CDR1 is LNHDA and CDR2 is SQIVND (reference sequence). There are 14 residues in the CDR3. Trimming took off 7 bases at V and 1 base at J, with 13 bases between the two ends. CDR3 amino acids: CASTPTAAQETQYF. DNA for the CDR3: TGTGCCAGTACCCCAACCGCGGCCCAAGAGACCCAGTACTTC.

V and J are TRBV19 and TRBJ2-2, with 7 bases that match TRBD2. CDR1 and CDR2 (germline): LNHDA, SQIVND (reference sequence). This CDR3 is built from 15 residues. With V trimmed by 3 bases and J by 5 bases, 6 bases remained unmatched. CDR3 sequence (DNA): TGTGCCAGTAGTATCAGCGGGGTCGAAACCGGGGAGCTGTTTTTT. Protein product: CASSISGVETGELFF.

The gene calls are TRBV11-2 and TRBJ2-5, with 10 bases lining up with TRBD1. Germline CDR1 and CDR2: SGHAT and FQNNGV. The CDR3 has 16 amino acids. J gave up 0 bases and V 6 bases, and 7 bases lay outside the gene matches. CDR3 nucleotide sequence: TGTGCCAGCAGTTTTGGACAGGGGGGGTACCAAGAGACCCAGTACTTC. Translation: CASSFGQGGYQETQYF.

This clone was observed once. The chain employs TRBV6-2 or TRBV6-3 and TRBJ2-1, with 9 bases aligning to TRBD2. The CDR3 consists of 16 residues. The germline V gene encodes CDR1 MNHEY and CDR2 SVGEGT. V gave up 1 base and J gave up 6 bases; unmatched junction bases: 7. This CDR3 is CASSYWRGGPRNEQFF. The CDR3 nucleotides are TGTGCCAGCAGTTACTGGCGGGGGGGCCCACGCAATGAGCAGTTCTTC.

The chain joins TRBV18 to TRBJ1-1; D uncertain. From germline, CDR1 is KGHSH and CDR2 LQKENI. The CDR3 is 12 amino acids. Trimming stripped 9 bases from V and 6 bases from J, with 14 bases between. CDR3 sequence: CASRPQAAEAFF. The DNA of the CDR3 is TGTGCCAGTCGCCCGCAGGCAGCTGAAGCTTTCTTT.

The chain combines TRBV18 with TRBJ1-1; possibly TRBD1 for D (6 bases). Germline V gives CDR1 KGHSH, CDR2 LQKENI. The CDR3 sequence is 13 residues long. Trimming took off 3 bases at V and 7 bases at J, with 12 bases between the two ends. The CDR3, as DNA: TGTGCCAGCTCACCTTCACAGGGTCTTGAAGCTTTCTTT. Its protein is CASSPSQGLEAFF.

V usage is TRBV20-1 and J usage is TRBJ1-2; 11 nucleotides agree with TRBD1. This CDR3 is 16 amino acids long. V trimming: 3 bases; J trimming: 4 bases; junction bases outside the gene matches: 10. The germline V gene encodes CDR1 DFQATT and CDR2 SNEGSKA (reference sequence). In DNA, the CDR3 is TGCAGTGCTAGTCCCCGGGGACAGGGGGGCTCCTATGGCTACACCTTC. It specifies CSASPRGQGGSYGYTF.

Remarks on this clone: A read error may produce the germline difference seen at one junction end. Other nucleotide sequences from this sample produce the same CDR3. The chain joins TRBV7-8 to TRBJ2-1, with TRBD2 matching over 8 bases. The CDR3 spans 14 residues. In germline, CDR1 is SGHVS, CDR2 FQNEAQ. CDR3 DNA sequence: TGCGCCAGCCGCCGGGGGGGGGCGTGGGATGAGCAGTTCTTC. It encodes CASRRGGAWDEQFF.

The gene calls are TRBV7-9 and TRBJ2-5, with D possibly matching TRBD2 (5 bases). CDR1 is SEHNR, CDR2 FQNEAQ, per germline (reference sequence). V was clipped by 5 bases and J by 5 bases, with 15 bases between them. The CDR3 sequence is 14 residues long. CDR3 sequence (DNA): TGTGCCAGCAGCCACCCGGGGTCAAGGGAGACCCAGTACTTC. Protein product: CASSHPGSRETQYF.

The table lists this clone with many counts. The chain carries TRBV27 and TRBJ1-2; D unresolved. V dropped 6 bases and J dropped 7 bases, with 21 bases sitting between them. CDR3 length equals 15 residues. Germline CDR1 MNHEY, CDR2 SMNVEV (reference sequence). The CDR3 bases are TGTGCCAGCAGCCGACGGGTGGTAGGCAGCGGTGGCTACACCTTC. This encodes CASSRRVVGSGGYTF.

This clone was detected only once. The chain has TRBV21-1 and TRBJ1-1. TRBV21-1 is reported as a pseudogene. This CDR3 spans 14 amino acids. The CDR3 coding sequence is TGTGCCAGCAGCATAATGAGTAGAAACACTGAAGCTTTCTTT. Amino acids: CASSIMSRNTEAFF.

The table lists this clone with a few counts. The chain recombines TRBV9 with TRBJ2-5; TRBD1 aligns across 7 bases. The V gene end was trimmed by 0 bases and the J gene end by 5 bases; junction bases not matched to a gene: 4. The CDR3 sequence is 14 residues long. CDR1 and CDR2 (germline): SGDLS, YYNGEE. CDR3 sequence: CASSVEGRGETQYF. CDR3 nucleotides: TGTGCCAGCAGCGTAGAGGGCAGGGGGGAGACCCAGTACTTC.

CDR3: CASRRGSYNEQFF. The CDR3, as DNA: TGCGCCAGCAGGCGAGGGTCCTACAATGAGCAGTTCTTC. The chain has TRBV5-1 and TRBJ2-1, with D possibly TRBD2 on 5 matching bases. This CDR3 has 13 amino acids. Germline lookup yields CDR1 SGHRS and CDR2 YFSETQ. V was shortened by 5 bases and J by 1 base, with 7 bases between the two germline ends. The variable domain in full, with the rest retrieved from reference TRBV5-1 and TRBJ2-1, is KAGVTQTPRYLIKTRGQQVTLSCSPISGHRSVSWYQQTPGQGLQFLFEYFSETQRNKGNFPGRFSGRQFSNSRSEMNVSTLELGDSALYLCASRRGSYNEQFFGPGTRLTVL.

The gene calls are TRBV5-1 and TRBJ2-7; no clear D gene. Germline CDR1 SGHRS, CDR2 YFSETQ. The germline V and J ends were trimmed by 2 bases and 3 bases, with 9 bases remaining between them. The CDR3 has 13 amino acids. As DNA, the CDR3 is TGCGCCAGCAGCTTCTCCCTAGTCTACGAGCAGTACTTC. Translating it yields CASSFSLVYEQYF.

This chain links TRBV3-1 (or the pseudogene TRBV3-2) with TRBJ2-5; 12 bases fit TRBD2. Unmatched junction bases numbered 6, after V lost 0 bases and J lost 1 base. CDR1 is LGHDT, CDR2 YNNKEL, per germline (reference sequence). The CDR3 extends over 18 amino acids. The CDR3 is CASSQDRLAGALQETQYF. In nucleotides, the CDR3 is TGTGCCAGCAGCCAAGATCGACTAGCGGGAGCCCTCCAAGAGACCCAGTACTTC.

The chain uses TRBV7-3 and TRBJ1-2, with a tentative D call TRBD1 (6 bases). The germline V gene encodes CDR1 SGHTA and CDR2 FQGTGA. The CDR3 has 16 residues. V dropped 5 bases and J dropped 1 base, with 17 bases sitting between them. The CDR3 reads CASSPTRDTLNYGYTF. The DNA for the CDR3 is TGTGCCAGCAGCCCGACCCGGGACACTCTTAACTATGGCTACACCTTC.